The clone carrying this TCR beta chain was observed many times. As yet, its antigen is unknown. The data stem from a study of identical twins. Overall study findings and caveats: Twins shared beta out-of-frame sequences in excess, but this excess was weaker. Abundant cord blood beta clonotypes carried fewer insertions; memory repertoires showed none. When twins shared out-of-frame alpha sequences, those sequences had excess low generation probability.

The J segment lost 4 bases and the V segment lost 1 base, leaving 6 bases of the junction unmatched. This CDR3 is built from 16 residues. The V gene's germline CDR1 is LGHDT and CDR2 YNNKEL (reference sequence). With template switching, a universal primer site was added, and the cDNA carried unique molecular identifiers. One entry per CDR3 protein, called by TCRdb with MiXCR from the 5' RACE reads. The sample lists 250,000 to 350,000 distinct CDR3 sequences, about 8.9% occurring once. These same data were also listed under a study on yellow fever vaccine responses in identical twins.

V gene TRBV3-1 combines with J gene TRBJ2-3, with 9 bases that match TRBD2. The TCR sequence derives from a young woman in good health. The specimen was memory (CD45RO+) T cells sorted from blood. Here the CDR3 reads CASSQGAAGGSDTQYF. The CDR3 DNA sequence: TGTGCCAGCAGCCAAGGGGCAGCGGGGGGATCAGATACGCAGTATTTT.